Listed here are 20 T cell receptor beta chains from one sample, sequenced in a study of tumor and adjacent non-tumor tissue in lung cancer. TCRbeta libraries were built with three rounds of nested PCR, modified from ARM-PCR. In TCRdb, the multiplex PCR reads were re-called with MiXCR into one record per CDR3 protein. This table has more than 85,000 distinct CDR3 sequences, around 65% appearing once. RNA was extracted from bulk tissue without any cell sorting. The specimen sequenced was lung tumor tissue. The receptors derive from a man aged 70-80 years with non-small cell lung cancer.

V gene TRBV6-5 combines with J gene TRBJ1-5; D unclear. This CDR3 has 17 residues. Germline values: CDR1 MNHEY, CDR2 SVGAGI. The CDR3 spells CVSSPTAGVQSNQPQHF. CDR3 nucleotide sequence: TGTGTTAGCAGTCCAACCGCCGGGGTGCAGAGCAATCAGCCCCAGCATTTT.

Comments on this clonotype: Compared with germline, one end of the junction differs, possibly owing to a read error. The chain links TRBV6-5 to TRBJ2-7; D is possibly TRBD1 (7 bases). CDR1 is MNHEY, CDR2 SVGAGI, per germline. CDR3 length equals 15 residues. The CDR3 loop is CASSYSFRGVYGQYF. The CDR3 DNA sequence: TGTGCCAGCAGTTACTCCTTCAGGGGGGTCTACGGGCAGTACTTC.

Comments on this clonotype: The junction and the germline gene differ at one end; a read error may be behind it. The rearrangement links TRBV7-2 to TRBJ1-3; D remains unclear. There are 12 residues in the CDR3. Germline-derived CDR1 and CDR2 are SGHTA and FQGNSA. Here the CDR3 reads CASSLNGNSIYF. CDR3 DNA sequence: TGTGCCAGCAGCTTAAACGGAAACTCCATATATTTT.

The CDR3: CASSYRAGPQYEQYF. CDR3 in DNA: TGTGCCAGCAGTTACCGTGCCGGTCCCCAGTACGAGCAGTACTTC. This chain links TRBV6-5 with TRBJ2-7, with D hard to call. Trimming took off 2 bases at V and 4 bases at J, with 15 bases between the two ends. The germline V gene has CDR1 MNHEY and CDR2 SVGAGI. This CDR3 region has 15 residues.

V and J are TRBV6-5 and TRBJ2-7, with D perhaps matching TRBD1 or TRBD2 (6 bases each). The germline V gene has CDR1 MNHEY and CDR2 SVGAGI. Trimming removed 5 bases from V and 6 bases from J, with 20 bases in between. This CDR3 has 15 amino acids. CDR3 bases: TGTGCCAGCAGTCAAGGGGGAGAGGGGGGCCTCGAGCAGTACTTC. This encodes CASSQGGEGGLEQYF.

Worth noting for this clonotype: Here the CDR3 omits its conserved ending phenylalanine or tryptophan, so a read error is the likely source. The chain is built from TRBV12-3 or TRBV12-4 and TRBJ2-1, with D possibly matching TRBD1 (6 bases). The CDR3 consists of 16 residues. CDR3 DNA sequence: TGTGCCAGTAGTTCCGGGACACCAATGGGGGCACGGGAGCAGTTCTTG. Amino acid sequence: CASSSGTPMGAREQFL.

As for this clonotype: At one boundary the junction diverges from the germline segment, which might be a read error. J is TRBJ1-1 and V is TRBV18; D not resolved. The germline gives CDR1 KGHSH, CDR2 LQKENI. The CDR3 is 12 amino acids. The CDR3 here is CASSPVNTEALF. CDR3 DNA sequence: TGTGCCAGCTCGCCAGTGAACACTGAAGCTCTCTTT.

The V and J genes are TRBV20-1 and TRBJ2-4; D perhaps matches TRBD2 (6 bases). Trimming left V 7 bases short and J 11 bases short, with 18 bases between. Germline V gene sequence: CDR1 DFQATT, CDR2 SNEGSKA (reference sequence). The CDR3 extends over 12 amino acids. The CDR3 protein is CSEEGLGDVQYF. The CDR3, as DNA: TGCAGTGAGGAGGGCCTCGGAGACGTTCAGTACTTC.

A note on this clonotype: Its ends do not fully match the called genes, so a read error is possible. The V gene is TRBV11-2, the J gene TRBJ1-1; D is undetermined. Germline-derived CDR1 and CDR2 are SGHAT and FQNNGV. The CDR3 loop spans 13 amino acids. CDR3 DNA: TGCGCCAGCAGCTTAGCTGGGAACGCTGAAGCTTTCTTT. This codes for CASSLAGNAEAFF. Based on the CDR3 plus reference TRBV11-2 and TRBJ1-1, the full variable domain is EAGVAQSPRYKIIEKRQSVAFWCNPISGHATLYWYQQILGQGPKLLIQFQNNGVVDDSQLPKDRFSAERLKGVDSTLKIQPAKLEDSAVYLCASSLAGNAEAFFGQGTRLTVV.

This clonotype has a single count. Here the CDR3 omits its conserved ending phenylalanine or tryptophan, so a read error is the likely source. It is unclear where the CDR3 begins or ends on the DNA, so no DNA is shown, and the CDR3 is as TCRdb lists it. The rearrangement uses TRBV5-1 and TRBJ2-2; whether TRBD1, the table's D call, matches the DNA was not checked. Per the germline V gene, CDR1 is SGHRS and CDR2 is YFSETQ. A total of 16 residues make up the CDR3, ends included. The CDR3: CASSFLPRGNTGELLL.

In this sample, this clonotype turned up many times. The genes are TRBV9 and TRBJ2-5; D not certain. The V end was cut by 3 bases, the J end by 5 bases, with 17 bases between. The germline CDR1 and CDR2 sequences are SGDLS and YYNGEE. This CDR3 is built from 15 residues. CDR3 sequence (DNA): TGTGCCAGCAGCGCTTCTTCCCGCGGTGAGGAGACCCAGTACTTC. Translating it yields CASSASSRGEETQYF. The entire variable domain, with the rest obtained from reference TRBV9 and TRBJ2-5, is as follows: DSGVTQTPKHLITATGQRVTLRCSPRSGDLSVYWYQQSLDQGLQFLIQYYNGEERAKGNILERFSAQQFPDLHSELNLSSLELGDSALYFCASSASSRGEETQYFGPGTRLLVL.

Concerning this clonotype: The CDR3 ends on some other residue instead of the conserved phenylalanine or tryptophan, so this is likely a read error. The rearrangement joins TRBV6-1 to TRBJ2-4; 9 nucleotides align to TRBD2. CDR3 length equals 15 residues. The germline V gene encodes CDR1 MNHNS and CDR2 SASEGT. CDR3 in DNA: TGTACCAGCAGTGAAGATCTAGCGGGGAGAAACATTCAGTACTTA. It is translated as CTSSEDLAGRNIQYL.

Turning to this clonotype: This may be a read error, as it is one base from a much larger clone. The V gene is TRBV5-1, the J gene TRBJ1-5; unclear D gene. The V end was cut by 4 bases, the J end by 7 bases, with 12 bases between. The CDR3 has 13 amino acids. CDR1 SGHRS and CDR2 YFSETQ come from the germline V gene. CDR3 region: CASSTYIGQPQHF. Here the CDR3 DNA reads TGCGCCAGCAGCACTTACATAGGACAGCCCCAGCATTTT. Using reference TRBV5-1 and TRBJ1-5 for the parts outside the CDR3, the full variable domain is KAGVTQTPRYLIKTRGQQVTLSCSPISGHRSVSWYQQTPGQGLQFLFEYFSETQRNKGNFPGRFSGRQFSNSRSEMNVSTLELGDSALYLCASSTYIGQPQHFGDGTRLSIL.

This clonotype was seen repeatedly, ten times or more. The V and J genes are TRBV4-1 and TRBJ2-5; 7 bases are shared with TRBD2. This CDR3 comprises 15 residues. CDR1 and CDR2 (germline): MGHRA, YSYEKL. V was clipped by 4 bases and J by 1 base; unmatched bases: 6. The CDR3 DNA reads TGCGCCAGCAGCCGAAGCGGGGCGTCCCAAGAGACCCAGTACTTC. It encodes CASSRSGASQETQYF.

This clonotype was counted only a few times. The chain combines TRBV11-1 with TRBJ2-1; the D gene is possibly TRBD2 (7 bases). The CDR3 is 15 residues long. The V gene lost 5 bases and the J gene lost 6 bases, with 17 bases spanning the gap. CDR1 and CDR2 (germline): SGHAT, FQDESV (reference sequence). CDR3: CASSLGGGPSNEQFF. In DNA, the CDR3 is TGTGCCAGCAGCCTGGGGGGGGGGCCCTCCAATGAGCAGTTCTTC.

Turning to this clonotype: This may be a read error: a much more frequent sequence differs by one nucleotide. V and J are TRBV10-3 and TRBJ2-3; 8 bases agree with TRBD2. This CDR3 is built from 15 residues. The germline V gene encodes CDR1 ENHRY and CDR2 SYGVKD. The CDR3 DNA sequence: TGTGCCACCAGTGAGGGCGGGGGGCAGGGAGATACGCAGTATTTT. Translated, it gives CATSEGGGQGDTQYF.

This rearrangement joins TRBV7-9 to TRBJ2-1; no reliable D call. Trimming left V 5 bases short and J 4 bases short, with 3 bases between. This CDR3 is built from 11 residues. Germline CDR1 SEHNR, CDR2 FQNEAQ (reference sequence). CDR3 nucleotides: TGTGCCAGCAGCAAATACAATGAGCAGTTCTTC. Protein: CASSKYNEQFF.

Note on this clonotype: This is likely a read error, given that the CDR3 carries no conserved phenylalanine or tryptophan at its end. This rearrangement joins TRBV13 to TRBJ2-7; D is undetermined. V gave up 3 bases and J gave up 3 bases, with 12 bases separating them. Germline assignment: CDR1 PRHDT and CDR2 FYEKMQ (reference sequence). The CDR3 contains 14 residues. The CDR3 DNA is TGTGCCAGCAGCTTGGGGATGGACGGCTACGAGCAGTACTAC. Its protein product is CASSLGMDGYEQYY.

This clonotype was seen once. J is TRBJ1-1 and V is TRBV5-1; no clear D. V lost 5 bases to trimming and J lost 3 bases, with 11 bases between them. Germline V lookup: CDR1 SGHRS, CDR2 YFSETQ. This CDR3 spans 13 amino acids. The DNA of the CDR3 is TGCGCCAGCAGTATAATGGAATACACTGAAGCTTTCTTT. Its translation: CASSIMEYTEAFF.

Turning to this clonotype: The final CDR3 position lacks the conserved phenylalanine or tryptophan, pointing to a likely read error. The genes are TRBV24-1 and TRBJ1-4; the match to TRBD1 covers 7 bases. Germline V gene sequence: CDR1 KGHDR, CDR2 SFDVKD. The CDR3 is 13 residues long. Trimming removed 7 bases from V and 7 bases from J; junction bases left unmatched: 5. The CDR3 DNA is TGTGCCACCAGCGATCAGGGGGGTGAAAAACTGTTTCTT. This translates into CATSDQGGEKLFL.